What follows are 29 T cell receptor beta chains derived from one specimen sequenced in a study of blood T cell repertoires in COVID-19. Method: immunoSEQ multiplex PCR; TCRdb's copy keeps in-frame clones and lacks some. The data hold roughly 30,000 clones, with about 84% observed a single time. The sample comprised peripheral blood. Receptors were obtained from a woman in her sixties with acute or convalescent COVID-19.

The chain combines TRBV19 with TRBJ2-6; 7 positions agree with TRBD1. The CDR3 length is 17 residues. CDR1 is LNHDA, CDR2 SQIVND, per germline (reference sequence). V trimming: 0 bases; J trimming: 4 bases; junction bases outside the gene matches: 6. CDR3 in amino acids: CASSIDGRGTGANVLTF. CDR3 sequence (DNA): TGTGCCAGTAGTATAGACGGCAGGGGGACAGGGGCCAACGTCCTGACTTTC. Together with reference TRBV19 and TRBJ2-6, the CDR3 gives the full variable domain: DGGITQSPKYLFRKEGQNVTLSCEQNLNHDAMYWYRQDPGQGLRLIYYSQIVNDFQKGDIAEGYSVSREKKESFPLTVTSAQKNPTAFYLCASSIDGRGTGANVLTFGAGSRLTVL.

In this sample, this clone turned up a few times. The chain combines TRBV27 with TRBJ2-7; D is perhaps TRBD2 (7 bases). This CDR3 comprises 16 residues. V was clipped by 5 bases and J by 7 bases, with 24 bases between them. Germline V lookup: CDR1 MNHEY, CDR2 SMNVEV (reference sequence). In nucleotides, the CDR3 is TGTGCCAGCAGTCCTGCCGGGGGGCGGGGTATGGGGGAGCAGTACTTC. Its protein product is CASSPAGGRGMGEQYF.

This chain uses TRBV27 with TRBJ2-5, with D possibly being TRBD2 (6 bases). V lost 6 bases to trimming and J lost 1 base, with 12 bases between them. Germline loops: CDR1 MNHEY, CDR2 SMNVEV (reference sequence). This CDR3 contains 14 residues. The CDR3 bases are TGTGCCAGCAGCCCGGGACTCCTCCAAGAGACCCAGTACTTC. It is translated as CASSPGLLQETQYF.

The chain is built from TRBV5-1 and TRBJ2-7, with 9 bases that match TRBD2. The CDR3 totals 16 residues. Trimming at V came to 0 bases and at J to 4 bases, leaving 8 bases not matched to a gene. The germline CDR1 and CDR2 sequences are SGHRS and YFSETQ. DNA for the CDR3: TGCGCCAGCAGCTTGGGGGCTAGCGGGGCGTCATACGAGCAGTACTTC. Its translation is CASSLGASGASYEQYF.

This chain links TRBV7-9 with TRBJ2-1; 10 bases are shared with TRBD2. With V trimmed by 4 bases and J by 6 bases, 9 bases remained unmatched. The length of the CDR3 is 16 residues. CDR1 SEHNR and CDR2 FQNEAQ come from the germline V gene (reference sequence). CDR3 in amino acids: CASSSPLAGRGNEQFF. CDR3 coding DNA: TGTGCCAGCAGCTCCCCACTAGCGGGGAGGGGCAATGAGCAGTTCTTC.

The chain links TRBV6-5 to TRBJ1-1; the match to TRBD1 covers 9 bases. Germline CDR1 and CDR2: MNHEY and SVGAGI. The CDR3 runs 13 residues. The trim removed 9 bases at V and 0 bases at J, leaving 2 bases unmatched. CDR3 nucleotide sequence: TGTGCCAGTCGACAGGGGGTGAACACTGAAGCTTTCTTT. Protein product: CASRQGVNTEAFF.

This clone was found a few times. In DNA, the CDR3 is TGTGCCAGCAGCCCCAACTTGCAGGGGGGATACCACTCTGGGGCCAACGTCCTGACTTTC. This gives the protein CASSPNLQGGYHSGANVLTF. The J gene is TRBJ2-6, the V gene TRBV7-3; D might be TRBD1 (7 bases). The V gene's germline CDR1 is SGHTA and CDR2 FQGTGA. V dropped 5 bases and J dropped 0 bases, with 23 bases sitting between them. The CDR3 has 20 residues.

The chain carries TRBV5-1 and TRBJ1-2; no clear D gene. CDR1 SGHRS and CDR2 YFSETQ come from the germline V gene. The CDR3 covers 13 residues. Trimming stripped 0 bases from V and 3 bases from J, with 6 bases between. The CDR3 region has the DNA TGCGCCAGCAGCTTGGACGGAGACTATGGCTACACCTTC. This translates into CASSLDGDYGYTF.

This clone was detected a few times. The CDR3 spells CAWSDRASNSPLHF. Written as DNA, the CDR3 is TGTGCCTGGAGTGACAGGGCCTCCAATTCACCCCTCCACTTT. The V call is TRBV30, the J call TRBJ1-6, with D possibly being TRBD1 (6 bases). The CDR3 length is 14 residues. CDR1 and CDR2 (germline): GTSNPN, SVGIG (reference sequence). V was cut by 1 base and J by 7 bases, with 11 bases left in between. Together with reference TRBV30 and TRBJ1-6, the CDR3 gives the full variable domain: SQTIHQWPATLVQPVGSPLSLECTVEGTSNPNLYWYRQAAGRGLQLLFYSVGIGQISSEVPQNLSASRPQDRQFILSSKKLLLSDSGFYLCAWSDRASNSPLHFGNGTRLTVT.

This chain connects TRBV7-9 to TRBJ2-7, with 7 bases that match TRBD1. Germline-derived CDR1 and CDR2 are SEHNR and FQNEAQ (reference sequence). CDR3 length: 15 residues. V lost 4 bases, J lost 5 bases, and 11 bases stayed unmatched. CDR3 bases: TGTGCCAGCAGCTACCGACAGGGAAAGGTGGACGAGCAGTACTTC. As protein: CASSYRQGKVDEQYF.

The CDR3 loop reads CASSQQHGGPQHF. CDR3 DNA: TGCGCCAGCAGCCAACAGCACGGGGGGCCCCAGCATTTT. The chain uses TRBV4-1 and TRBJ1-5, with D maybe TRBD1 (5 bases). There are 13 residues in the CDR3. V was cut by 2 bases and J by 9 bases, with 11 bases left in between. Germline V gene data show CDR1 as MGHRA and CDR2 as YSYEKL.

The genes are TRBV5-6 and TRBJ2-5; 11 positions match TRBD2. Germline-derived CDR1 and CDR2 are SGHDT and YYEEEE. The CDR3 is 15 amino acids. V shed 4 bases and J 2 bases; nucleotides not matched to a gene: 4. CDR3 nucleotides: TGTGCCAGCAGCCATATAGCGGGGGGGCAAGAGACCCAGTACTTC. Translating it yields CASSHIAGGQETQYF.

The chain links TRBV6-4 to TRBJ2-3; 8 bases match TRBD2. The germline gives CDR1 MRHNA, CDR2 SNTAGT. The J segment lost 4 bases and the V segment lost 3 bases, leaving 6 bases of the junction unmatched. The CDR3 is made up of 15 amino acids. The CDR3 protein is CASSEESGGPDTQYF. The CDR3 DNA reads as TGTGCCAGCAGTGAAGAGTCGGGGGGGCCAGATACGCAGTATTTT.

For the CDR3, the DNA is TGTGCCAGCAGTTTAAAGGGACAGGGGGCCCAGCCCTATGGCTACACCTTC. Translating it yields CASSLKGQGAQPYGYTF. The rearrangement links TRBV27 to TRBJ1-2, with 12 bases lining up with TRBD1. Trimming took 2 bases from V and 4 from J; bases not matched to a gene: 8. The CDR3 has 17 amino acids. The germline CDR1 and CDR2 sequences are MNHEY and SMNVEV (reference sequence).

The V call is TRBV10-3, the J call TRBJ2-1; 7 nucleotides align to TRBD1. The CDR3 runs 15 residues. CDR1 and CDR2 (germline): ENHRY, SYGVKD. V trimming: 10 bases; J trimming: 4 bases; junction bases outside the gene matches: 13. For the CDR3, the DNA is TGTGCCAGTAGACAGGGTAGTTCTCGATACAATGAGCAGTTCTTC. It encodes CASRQGSSRYNEQFF.

The gene calls are TRBV19 and TRBJ2-5; 8 bases align to TRBD2. CDR3 length: 14 amino acids. V gave up 6 bases and J gave up 5 bases; unmatched junction bases: 8. Germline V gene data show CDR1 as LNHDA and CDR2 as SQIVND (reference sequence). The CDR3 reads CASSNFGGDETQYF. CDR3 DNA sequence: TGTGCCAGTAGCAACTTCGGGGGGGATGAGACCCAGTACTTC.

The J gene is TRBJ2-7, the V gene TRBV5-4, with D perhaps matching TRBD2 (6 bases). The germline gives CDR1 SGHNT, CDR2 YYREEE (reference sequence). V lost 2 bases, J lost 2 bases, and 11 bases lay in between. This CDR3 contains 14 residues. The CDR3 is CASSFGGLPYEQYF. DNA of the CDR3: TGTGCCAGCAGCTTCGGAGGGTTACCCTACGAGCAGTACTTC.

This clone was counted ten times or more. Other DNA sequences in this specimen translate into the identical CDR3. This chain joins TRBV18 and TRBJ2-3; D not resolved. The germline V gene has CDR1 KGHSH and CDR2 LQKENI. CDR3 length: 12 residues. Trimming took off 3 bases at V and 2 bases at J, with 3 bases between the two ends. For the CDR3, the DNA is TGTGCCAGCTCACCCTCCACAGATACGCAGTATTTT. Translating gives CASSPSTDTQYF.

This clone was detected once. This rearrangement joins TRBV3-1 (or the pseudogene TRBV3-2) to TRBJ2-5, with 8 bases lining up with TRBD1. Trimming removed 3 bases from V and 5 bases from J; junction bases left unmatched: 8. The CDR3 length is 15 residues. The germline gives CDR1 LGHDT, CDR2 YNNKEL (reference sequence). The CDR3, as DNA: TGTGCCAGCAGCCAGCGGACAGGGCGAGGGGAGACCCAGTACTTC. It yields the protein CASSQRTGRGETQYF.

This chain joins TRBV27 and TRBJ2-7, with 12 bases matching TRBD1. This CDR3 is built from 18 residues. CDR1 is MNHEY, CDR2 SMNVEV, per germline (reference sequence). The trim removed 3 bases at V and 6 bases at J, leaving 15 bases unmatched. This CDR3 reads CASSFRVGGQGALIEQYF. The CDR3 nucleotides are TGTGCCAGCAGTTTTAGGGTGGGGGGACAGGGGGCGTTAATCGAGCAGTACTTC.

J is TRBJ1-2 and V is TRBV5-5; possible D gene TRBD1, 6 bases. Trimming removed 4 bases at V and 4 bases at J, with 11 bases between. The CDR3 is 13 amino acids. The germline CDR1 and CDR2 sequences are SGHKS and YYEKEE (reference sequence). CDR3 DNA: TGTGCCAGCAGCCGGGACATTCCCTATGGCTACACCTTC. The encoded protein is CASSRDIPYGYTF.

V is TRBV5-6 and J is TRBJ2-6; D uncertain. Trimming stripped 1 base from V and 0 bases from J, with 5 bases between. The CDR3 consists of 15 residues. The V gene's germline CDR1 is SGHDT and CDR2 YYEEEE. CDR3: CASSLTDSGANVLTF. The DNA of the CDR3 is TGTGCCAGCAGCTTGACAGACTCTGGGGCCAACGTCCTGACTTTC.

The chain employs TRBV19 and TRBJ1-4, with D possibly matching TRBD1 (5 bases). Germline CDR1 LNHDA, CDR2 SQIVND (reference sequence). The CDR3 is 14 amino acids. Trimming pared 2 bases from V and 7 bases from J, leaving 11 bases between. Here the CDR3 DNA reads TGTGCCAGTAGTATACAGGGTGATTTTGAAAAACTGTTTTTT. Protein: CASSIQGDFEKLFF.

The rearrangement joins TRBV19 to TRBJ1-1, with 8 positions matching TRBD1. CDR1 is LNHDA, CDR2 SQIVND, per germline (reference sequence). The CDR3 contains 14 residues. Losses at the gene ends were 9 bases for V and 7 bases for J; bases not matched to a gene: 13. The CDR3 DNA is TGTGCCAGCCGGGACAGGAGGGCCCGAGATGAAGCTTTCTTT. Translated: CASRDRRARDEAFF.

The J gene is TRBJ2-1, the V gene TRBV24-1; TRBD2 is a possible D gene (5 bases). Trimming took 4 bases from V and 4 from J, leaving 10 bases between them. From germline, CDR1 is KGHDR and CDR2 SFDVKD. The CDR3 contains 14 residues. CDR3 coding DNA: TGTGCCACCAGTGACCTGGGAGATTACAATGAGCAGTTCTTC. Translated, it gives CATSDLGDYNEQFF.

The chain recombines TRBV2 with TRBJ1-1; D is possibly TRBD1 (5 bases). This CDR3 spans 13 amino acids. Germline lookup yields CDR1 SNHLY and CDR2 FYNNEI. Trimming removed 3 bases from V and 6 bases from J, with 11 bases in between. The CDR3 reads CASSDRAVSEAFF. The DNA of the CDR3 is TGTGCCAGCAGTGACAGGGCGGTCTCTGAAGCTTTCTTT.

This clone was found once. Other nucleotide sequences in the sample specify the same CDR3. The rearrangement uses TRBV19 and TRBJ1-5, with 10 bases identical to TRBD1. The V and J ends lost 6 bases and 4 bases, in that order; junction bases with no gene match: 0. The germline CDR1 and CDR2 sequences are LNHDA and SQIVND (reference sequence). This CDR3 region has 13 residues. The CDR3 DNA follows: TGTGCCAGTAGGGACAGGGGGAATCAGCCCCAGCATTTT. This sequence encodes CASRDRGNQPQHF. Together with reference TRBV19 and TRBJ1-5, the CDR3 gives the full variable domain: DGGITQSPKYLFRKEGQNVTLSCEQNLNHDAMYWYRQDPGQGLRLIYYSQIVNDFQKGDIAEGYSVSREKKESFPLTVTSAQKNPTAFYLCASRDRGNQPQHFGDGTRLSIL.

V is TRBV15 and J is TRBJ2-7; 8 bases are a match to TRBD1. The J segment lost 5 bases and the V segment lost 6 bases, leaving 9 bases of the junction unmatched. The germline CDR1 and CDR2 sequences are LNHNV and YYDKDF (reference sequence). The CDR3 runs to 14 residues. As DNA, the CDR3 is TGTGCCACCAGGCCTGGACAGGGTGTCCACGAGCAGTACTTC. Its protein product is CATRPGQGVHEQYF.

The rearrangement joins TRBV4-1 to TRBJ2-1; 9 bases agree with TRBD1. There are 17 residues in the CDR3. After removal of 0 bases from V and 9 bases from J, the junction contained 12 bases not matched to a gene. CDR1 and CDR2 from the germline V gene are MGHRA and YSYEKL. The CDR3 bases are TGCGCCAGCAGCCAAGATCGGGAACAGGGGGCTCGTCGTGAGCAGTTCTTC. Its translation is CASSQDREQGARREQFF.